The clone carrying this TCR beta chain was detected only once. Across under 25 US areas, participants ranged in age from roughly 18 to 89 years. Clinical history reported by participants formed the basis on which cohorts were assigned. This specimen belongs to a study of blood T cell repertoires in COVID-19. Study-level background: Spain, Italy and the United States supplied samples that represented acute and convalescent COVID-19. The cDNA or gDNA used as material had been derived from T cells, B-cell-depleted T cells, or PBMCs.

Produced via immunoSEQ multiplex PCR; TCRdb's table is partial and in-frame only. The profile covers 250,000 to 350,000 clones, with about nine tenths appearing a single time and 8.5% to 12% taken by the ten largest. This CDR3 region has 15 residues. The germline V and J ends were trimmed by 7 bases and 4 bases, with 17 bases remaining between them. Germline CDR1 reads WNHNN; CDR2 reads SYGVQD (reference sequence). This clonotype was obtained from a woman aged 18-29 years who had recovered from COVID-19. Sample: PBMCs or T cells enriched from blood (not recorded which). The chain has TRBV10-1 and TRBJ1-5, with D possibly TRBD1 on 6 matching bases. The chain's CDR3 is CASIVRGWANQPQHF. In DNA, the CDR3 is TGCGCCAGCATTGTTAGGGGGTGGGCAAATCAGCCCCAGCATTTT.